The clone carrying this T cell receptor (beta chain) was seen only a few times. The data were taken from a study of cytomegalovirus exposure and HLA in healthy donors. This PCR relied on a set of 60 Vbeta primers and 13 Jbeta primers. TCRdb keeps only in-frame clones here, not all; method: immunoSEQ multiplex PCR. The sample gives about 170,000 clones, around 79% of which show up once; 5% to 8% is in the top ten. CDR1 SGHRS and CDR2 YFSETQ come from the germline V gene. The CDR3 contains 18 residues. V was pared by 3 bases and J by 1 base, with 17 bases between. The chain employs TRBV5-1 and TRBJ2-6, with D maybe TRBD2 (6 bases). The source material was PBMCs. The TCR was taken from a man between 40 and 49 years old in good health and CMV-seropositive. CDR3 protein: CASSSREGGQSGANVLTF. The CDR3 DNA reads TGCGCCAGCAGCTCCCGAGAGGGAGGCCAGTCTGGGGCCAACGTCCTGACTTTC.